Below, one T cell receptor (beta chain) is given with its context. The table lists this clonotype with many counts. Its antigen is not yet known. One end of the junction is discordant with germline, which a read error may explain. This sample stems from a study of blood T cells in healthy people across ages (dated by TCRdb to about 2015). Regarding the complete study: Template switching captured roughly one uniquely barcoded TCR beta cDNA molecule per two T cells in model experiments. To track age-related changes in TCR beta repertoire diversity, the study relied on deep sequencing normalized with unique cDNA molecular identifiers. Donors were grouped into four age groups: young (average roughly 17 years), middle-aged (around 39), aged (around 62) and long-lived (82). To avoid experimental bias, donors of different ages were randomly spread across the sequencing lanes. Two additional independent replicas of 1 million unique cDNA reads from the same blood draw were analyzed for two donors (one aged 18 to 30 and one aged 80 or older).

The donors were roughly 40 Caucasian individuals from Russia, aged 6 to 90 years, who were systemically healthy. Each donor gave about 10 milliliters of peripheral blood, drawn into EDTA-treated Vacutainer tubes. Ficoll-Paque density-gradient centrifugation was used to isolate PBMCs, with at least 7 million obtained per sample. Trizol reagent was used to extract total RNA from the PBMCs, yielding at least 5.5 micrograms per sample. Naive CD45RAhigh/CD27high T cell percentages were measured by flow cytometry on a PBMC aliquot from every donor. Study-wide conclusions, independent of this receptor: Total diversity estimates from one million sequenced T cells were considered lower bounds and underestimates. There was a strong correlation between observed TCR beta diversity and the percentage of naive T cells measured by flow cytometry. Conclusive comparison of naive and antigen-experienced compartments was prevented by the profiling of bulk unsorted PBMCs. Observed TCR beta diversity per million T cells fell roughly linearly with age, and a significant reduction was already apparent by age about 43. Compared with the aged group, the long-lived group had more naive CD4+ T cells, fewer expanded clones and increased TCR diversity, a pattern suggesting age selection. Because donor CMV infection status was unknown, age-related changes in expanded clonotypes were potentially confounded.

The method behind the library was 5' RACE. Sequencing was performed on an Illumina HiSeq 2500. A second PCR of about 7 to 12 cycles was run with a J-beta primer mix and a sample-barcoded 5' primer. Each TCR beta cDNA molecule received a unique molecular identifier from a template-switch 5' adaptor carrying 12 random nucleotides. Each sample yielded at least 2.5 million CDR3-containing paired-end reads. First-strand cDNA synthesis was performed from all RNA using the Mint cDNA synthesis kit, with priming by a TRBC-specific oligonucleotide. After uracil-DNA glycosylase treatment, a first 18-cycle PCR used universal primers M1SS and BC2_uni_R on all cDNA. In the source study's methods: Normalization of each sample was performed by random selection of 1 million high-quality reads, each carrying a distinct molecular identifier. Reads with shared molecular identifiers were discarded instead of being binned into consensus sequences. MiTCR, run with a Q25 quality threshold and the strictest error-elimination algorithm, handled CDR3 identification, clonotype clustering and error correction. A nonparametric unseen species model with Euler transformation was used to estimate a lower bound on total TCR beta diversity. In-frame beta chains were kept once TCRdb had trimmed the public reads at Q25 with fastp and called clones with MiXCR. Each entry merges the rows of one CDR3 protein and shows their most common DNA and genes. It is TCRdb's table, rather than the study itself, that gives the V and J calls and clone size. The sample includes around 900,000 distinct CDR3 sequences, with 25% to 35% observed a single time. The ten largest clonotypes hold 15% to 20% of the sample.

CDR1 and CDR2 are read off the germline V gene as SGHRS and YFSETQ. Taken from cysteine to phenylalanine, the CDR3 has 13 residues. Just CDR3 DNA is preserved here, 39 bases in frame from base 1. This receptor was obtained from a woman older than 75 in good health. The V and J segments used are TRBV5-1 and TRBJ2-7, with TRBD1 matching 7 junction bases. The sequencing sample was made of blood. The nucleotides read TGTGCCAGCAGTTTAAGGACAGGAGACGAGCAGTACTTC. This yields the protein CASSLRTGDEQYF.